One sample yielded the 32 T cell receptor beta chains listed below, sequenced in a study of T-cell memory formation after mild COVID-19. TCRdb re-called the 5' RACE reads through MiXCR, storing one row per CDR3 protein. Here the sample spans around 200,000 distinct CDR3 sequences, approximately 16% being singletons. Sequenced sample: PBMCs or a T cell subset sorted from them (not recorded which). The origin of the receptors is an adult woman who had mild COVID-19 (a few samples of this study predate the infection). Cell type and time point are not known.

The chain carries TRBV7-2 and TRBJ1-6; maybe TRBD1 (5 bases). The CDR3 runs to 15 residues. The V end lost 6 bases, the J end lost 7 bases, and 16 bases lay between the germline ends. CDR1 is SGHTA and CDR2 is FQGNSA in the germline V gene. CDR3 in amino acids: CASSPDSGENSPLHF. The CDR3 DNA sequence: TGTGCCAGCAGTCCCGATTCGGGGGAGAATTCACCCCTCCACTTT.

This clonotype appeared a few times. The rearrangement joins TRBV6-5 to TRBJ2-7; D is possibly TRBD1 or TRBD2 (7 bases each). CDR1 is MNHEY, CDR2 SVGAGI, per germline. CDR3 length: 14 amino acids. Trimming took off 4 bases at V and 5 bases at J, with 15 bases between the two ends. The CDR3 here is CASSSQGGNDEQYF. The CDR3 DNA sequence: TGTGCCAGCAGTTCGCAGGGGGGGAATGACGAGCAGTACTTC.

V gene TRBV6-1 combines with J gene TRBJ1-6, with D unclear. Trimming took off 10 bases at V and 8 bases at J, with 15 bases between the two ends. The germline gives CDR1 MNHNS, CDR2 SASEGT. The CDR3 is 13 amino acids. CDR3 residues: CATSGNSDSPLHF. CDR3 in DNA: TGTGCCACCTCGGGGAATAGTGATTCACCCCTCCACTTT.

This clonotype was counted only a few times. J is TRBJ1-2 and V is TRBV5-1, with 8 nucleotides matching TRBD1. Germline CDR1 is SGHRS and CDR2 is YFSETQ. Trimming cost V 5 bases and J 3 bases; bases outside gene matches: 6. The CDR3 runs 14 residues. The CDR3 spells CASRHADRDYGYTF. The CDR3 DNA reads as TGCGCCAGCAGACATGCGGACAGGGACTATGGCTACACCTTC.

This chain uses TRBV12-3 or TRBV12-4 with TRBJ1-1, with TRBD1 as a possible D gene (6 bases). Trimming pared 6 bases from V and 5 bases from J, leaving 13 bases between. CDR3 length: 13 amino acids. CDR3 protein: CASSETGRTEAFF. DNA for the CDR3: TGTGCCAGCAGCGAAACAGGGAGAACTGAAGCTTTCTTT.

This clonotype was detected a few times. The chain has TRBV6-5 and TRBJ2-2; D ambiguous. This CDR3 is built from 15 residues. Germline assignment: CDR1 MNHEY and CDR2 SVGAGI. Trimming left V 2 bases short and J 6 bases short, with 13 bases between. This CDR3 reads CASSYALVEAGELFF. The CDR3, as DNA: TGTGCCAGCAGTTACGCCCTCGTTGAGGCCGGGGAGCTGTTTTTT.

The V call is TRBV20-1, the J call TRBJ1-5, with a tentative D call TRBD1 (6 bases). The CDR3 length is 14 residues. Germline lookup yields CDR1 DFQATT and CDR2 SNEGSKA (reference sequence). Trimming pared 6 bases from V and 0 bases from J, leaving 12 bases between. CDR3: CSAQDRISNQPQHF. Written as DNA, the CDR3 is TGCAGTGCCCAGGACAGAATTAGCAATCAGCCCCAGCATTTT.

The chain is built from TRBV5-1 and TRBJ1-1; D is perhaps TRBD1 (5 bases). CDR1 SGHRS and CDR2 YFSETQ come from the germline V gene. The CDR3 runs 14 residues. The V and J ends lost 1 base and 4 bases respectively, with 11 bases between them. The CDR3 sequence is CASSLWGLGTEAFF. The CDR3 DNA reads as TGCGCCAGCAGCTTGTGGGGCTTGGGCACTGAAGCTTTCTTT.

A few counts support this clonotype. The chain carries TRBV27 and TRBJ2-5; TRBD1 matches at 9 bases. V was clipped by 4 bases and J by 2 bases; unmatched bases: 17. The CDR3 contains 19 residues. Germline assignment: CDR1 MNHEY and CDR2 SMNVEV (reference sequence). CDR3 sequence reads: CASSSVAGTGWGSQETQYF. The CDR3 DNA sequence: TGTGCCAGCAGTTCCGTCGCCGGGACAGGGTGGGGGTCACAAGAGACCCAGTACTTC.

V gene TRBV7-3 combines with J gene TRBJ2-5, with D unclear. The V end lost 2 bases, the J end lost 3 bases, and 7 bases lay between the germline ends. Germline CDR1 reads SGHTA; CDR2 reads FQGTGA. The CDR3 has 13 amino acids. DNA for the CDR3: TGTGCCAGCAGCTTAGAACCCGAAGAGACCCAGTACTTC. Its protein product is CASSLEPEETQYF. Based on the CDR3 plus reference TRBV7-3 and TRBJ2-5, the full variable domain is GAGVSQTPSNKVTEKGKYVELRCDPISGHTALYWYRQSLGQGPEFLIYFQGTGAADDSGLPNDRFFAVRPEGSVSTLKIQRTERGDSAVYLCASSLEPEETQYFGPGTRLLVL.

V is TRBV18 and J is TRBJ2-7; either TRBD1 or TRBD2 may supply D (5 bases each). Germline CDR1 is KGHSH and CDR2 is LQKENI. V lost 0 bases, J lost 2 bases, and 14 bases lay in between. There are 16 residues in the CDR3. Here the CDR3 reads CASSPPSRGKAYEQYF. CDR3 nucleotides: TGTGCCAGCTCACCACCTTCGAGGGGTAAAGCCTACGAGCAGTACTTC.

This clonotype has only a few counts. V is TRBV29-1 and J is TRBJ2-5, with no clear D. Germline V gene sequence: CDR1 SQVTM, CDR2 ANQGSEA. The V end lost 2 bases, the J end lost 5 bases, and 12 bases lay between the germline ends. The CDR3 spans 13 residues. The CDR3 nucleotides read TGCAGCGTTGAATCAGGTCCCGGGGAGACCCAGTACTTC. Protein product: CSVESGPGETQYF.

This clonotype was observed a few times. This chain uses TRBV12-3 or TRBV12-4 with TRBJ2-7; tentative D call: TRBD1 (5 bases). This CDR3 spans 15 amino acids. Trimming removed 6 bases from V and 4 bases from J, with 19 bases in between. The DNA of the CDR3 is TGTGCCAGCAGCTTGTTGGCAGGGAAGGAGTACGAGCAGTACTTC. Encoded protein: CASSLLAGKEYEQYF.

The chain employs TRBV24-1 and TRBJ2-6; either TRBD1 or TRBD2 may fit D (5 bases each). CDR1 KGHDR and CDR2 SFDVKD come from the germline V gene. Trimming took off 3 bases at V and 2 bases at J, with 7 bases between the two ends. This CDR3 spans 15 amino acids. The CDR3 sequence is CATSDGGTGANVLTF. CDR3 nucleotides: TGTGCCACCAGTGATGGGGGTACTGGGGCCAACGTCCTGACTTTC.

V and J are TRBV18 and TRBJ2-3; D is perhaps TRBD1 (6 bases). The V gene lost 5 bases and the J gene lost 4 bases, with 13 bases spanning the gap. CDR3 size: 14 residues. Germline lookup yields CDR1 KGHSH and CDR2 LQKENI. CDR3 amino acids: CASSTGQPPDTQYF. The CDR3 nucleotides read TGTGCCAGCTCAACCGGACAGCCACCAGATACGCAGTATTTT.

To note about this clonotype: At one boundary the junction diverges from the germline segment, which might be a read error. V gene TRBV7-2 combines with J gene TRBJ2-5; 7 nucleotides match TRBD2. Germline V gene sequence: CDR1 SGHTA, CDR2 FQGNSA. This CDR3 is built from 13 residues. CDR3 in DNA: TGTGCCAGCAGCCTCGGGACTAAAGAGACCAAGTACTTC. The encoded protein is CASSLGTKETKYF.

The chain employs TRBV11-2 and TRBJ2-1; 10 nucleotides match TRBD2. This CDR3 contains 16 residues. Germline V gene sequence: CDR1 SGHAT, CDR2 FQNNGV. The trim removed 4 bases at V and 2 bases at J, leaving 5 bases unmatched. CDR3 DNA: TGTGCCAGCAGCTCAATTAGCGGGAGGACCTACAATGAGCAGTTCTTC. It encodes CASSSISGRTYNEQFF.

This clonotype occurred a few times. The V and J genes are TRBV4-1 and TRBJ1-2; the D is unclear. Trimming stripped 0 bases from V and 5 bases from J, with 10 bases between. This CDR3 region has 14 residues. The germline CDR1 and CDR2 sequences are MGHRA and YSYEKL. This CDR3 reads CASSQEPLIYGYTF. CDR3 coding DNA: TGCGCCAGCAGCCAAGAGCCCCTAATATATGGCTACACCTTC.

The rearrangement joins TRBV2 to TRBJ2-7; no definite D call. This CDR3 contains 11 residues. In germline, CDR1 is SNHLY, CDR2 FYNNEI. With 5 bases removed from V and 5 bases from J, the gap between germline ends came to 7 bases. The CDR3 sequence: CASSRRNEQYF. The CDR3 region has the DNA TGTGCCAGCAGTAGACGTAACGAGCAGTACTTC.

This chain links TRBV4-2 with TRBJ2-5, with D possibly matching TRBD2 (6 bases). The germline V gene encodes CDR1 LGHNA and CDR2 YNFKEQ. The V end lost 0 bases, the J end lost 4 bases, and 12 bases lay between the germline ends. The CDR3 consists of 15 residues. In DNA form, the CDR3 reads TGTGCCAGCAGCCAAGAACTAGCCATAGCAGAGACCCAGTACTTC. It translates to CASSQELAIAETQYF.

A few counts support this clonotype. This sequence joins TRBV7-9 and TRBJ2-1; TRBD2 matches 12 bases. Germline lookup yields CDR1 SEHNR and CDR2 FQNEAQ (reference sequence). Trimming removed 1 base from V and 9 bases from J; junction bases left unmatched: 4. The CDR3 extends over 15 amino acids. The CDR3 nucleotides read TGTGCCAGCAGCTTAGTACTGGGACTAGCGGGTGAGCAGTTCTTC. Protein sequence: CASSLVLGLAGEQFF.

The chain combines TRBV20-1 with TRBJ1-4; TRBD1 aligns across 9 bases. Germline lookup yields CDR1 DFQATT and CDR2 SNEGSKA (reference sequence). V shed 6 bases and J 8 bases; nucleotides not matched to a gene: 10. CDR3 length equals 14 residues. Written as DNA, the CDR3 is TGCAGTGCCCCCCCGGGACAGGGTGGAGAAAAACTGTTTTTT. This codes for CSAPPGQGGEKLFF.

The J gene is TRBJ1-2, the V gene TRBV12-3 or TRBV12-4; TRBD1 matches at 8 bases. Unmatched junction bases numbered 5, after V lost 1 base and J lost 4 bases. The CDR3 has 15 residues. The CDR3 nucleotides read TGTGCCAGCAGTTTAGGGCCGGACAGGGCCTATGGCTACACCTTC. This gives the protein CASSLGPDRAYGYTF.

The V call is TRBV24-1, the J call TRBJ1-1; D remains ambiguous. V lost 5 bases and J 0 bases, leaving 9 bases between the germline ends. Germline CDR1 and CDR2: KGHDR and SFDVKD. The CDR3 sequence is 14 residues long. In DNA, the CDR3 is TGTGCCACCAGTGGTGGGTACCTGAACACTGAAGCTTTCTTT. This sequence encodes CATSGGYLNTEAFF.

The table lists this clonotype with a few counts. CDR3 amino acids: CASRLGVSGTQYF. DNA for the CDR3: TGTGCCAGCAGGTTGGGGGTCTCAGGGACCCAGTACTTC. The rearrangement joins TRBV6-2 or TRBV6-3 to TRBJ2-5, with D tentatively TRBD1 or TRBD2 (5 bases each). The CDR3 has 13 amino acids. The V gene's germline CDR1 is MNHEY and CDR2 SVGEGT. The germline V and J ends were trimmed by 6 bases and 7 bases, with 15 bases remaining between them.

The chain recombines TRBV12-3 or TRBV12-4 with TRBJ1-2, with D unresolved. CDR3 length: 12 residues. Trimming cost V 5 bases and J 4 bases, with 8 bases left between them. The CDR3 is CASSPMIYGYTF. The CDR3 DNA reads TGTGCCAGCAGTCCTATGATCTATGGCTACACCTTC.

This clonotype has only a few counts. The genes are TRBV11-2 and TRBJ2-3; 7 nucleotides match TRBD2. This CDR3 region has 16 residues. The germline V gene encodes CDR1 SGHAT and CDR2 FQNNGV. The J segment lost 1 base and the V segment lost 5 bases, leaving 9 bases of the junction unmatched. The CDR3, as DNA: TGTGCCAGCAGCCGTAGTATGGGGAGGGGCACAGATACGCAGTATTTT. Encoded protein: CASSRSMGRGTDTQYF.

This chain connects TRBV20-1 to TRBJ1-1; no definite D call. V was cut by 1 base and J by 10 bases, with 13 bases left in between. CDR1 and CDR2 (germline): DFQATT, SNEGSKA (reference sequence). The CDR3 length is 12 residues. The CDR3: CSARATGSGAFF. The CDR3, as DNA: TGCAGTGCTAGAGCTACCGGGTCGGGAGCTTTCTTT.

The CDR3 DNA reads TGTGCCAGCAGTTATGTAGCGGGAGGGCCGCAGTACAATGAGCAGTTCTTC. Encoded protein: CASSYVAGGPQYNEQFF. This chain uses TRBV6-2 or TRBV6-3 with TRBJ2-1; 11 bases agree with TRBD2. This CDR3 spans 17 amino acids. Germline CDR1 is MNHEY and CDR2 is SVGEGT. V was clipped by 3 bases and J by 4 bases; unmatched bases: 8.

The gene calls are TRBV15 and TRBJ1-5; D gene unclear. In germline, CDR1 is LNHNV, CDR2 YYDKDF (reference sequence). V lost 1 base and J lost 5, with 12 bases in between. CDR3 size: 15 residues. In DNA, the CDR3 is TGTGCCACCAGCAGAGGAGGGCGTGGGGATCAGCCCCAGCATTTT. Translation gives CATSRGGRGDQPQHF. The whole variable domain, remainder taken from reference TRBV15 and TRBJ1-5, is DAMVIQNPRYQVTQFGKPVTLSCSQTLNHNVMYWYQQKSSQAPKLLFHYYDKDFNNEADTPDNFQSRRPNTSFCFLDIRSPGLGDTAMYLCATSRGGRGDQPQHFGDGTRLSIL.

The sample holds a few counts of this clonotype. The CDR3 spells CSVSRDSTYEQYF. The CDR3, as DNA: TGCAGTGTTAGTCGTGACAGCACCTACGAGCAGTACTTC. The chain links TRBV20-1 to TRBJ2-7; perhaps TRBD1 as D (5 bases). Germline V lookup: CDR1 DFQATT, CDR2 SNEGSKA (reference sequence). The CDR3 contains 13 residues. The ends were cut back, 7 bases at V and 2 bases at J, with 15 bases in the middle.

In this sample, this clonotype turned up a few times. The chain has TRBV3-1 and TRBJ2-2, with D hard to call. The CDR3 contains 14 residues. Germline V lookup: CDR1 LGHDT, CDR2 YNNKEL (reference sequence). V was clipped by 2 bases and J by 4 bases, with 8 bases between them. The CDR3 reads CASSQQSITGELFF. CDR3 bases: TGTGCCAGCAGCCAACAATCAATCACCGGGGAGCTGTTTTTT.